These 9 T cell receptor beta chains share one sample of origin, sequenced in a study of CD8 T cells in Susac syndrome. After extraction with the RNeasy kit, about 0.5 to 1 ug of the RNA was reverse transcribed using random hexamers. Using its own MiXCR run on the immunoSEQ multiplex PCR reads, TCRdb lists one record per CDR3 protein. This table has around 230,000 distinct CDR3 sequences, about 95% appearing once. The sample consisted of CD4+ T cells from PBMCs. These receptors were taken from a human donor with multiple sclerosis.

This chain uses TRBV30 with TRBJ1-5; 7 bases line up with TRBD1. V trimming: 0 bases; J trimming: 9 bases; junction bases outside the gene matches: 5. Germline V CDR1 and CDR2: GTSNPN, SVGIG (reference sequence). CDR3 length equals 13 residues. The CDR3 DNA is TGTGCCTGGAGTGTATGGGACAGTGGGCCCCAGCATTTT. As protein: CAWSVWDSGPQHF.

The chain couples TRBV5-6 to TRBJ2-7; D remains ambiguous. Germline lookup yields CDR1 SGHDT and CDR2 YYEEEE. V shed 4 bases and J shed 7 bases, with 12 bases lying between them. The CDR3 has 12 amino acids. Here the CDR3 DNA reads TGTGCCAGCAGCCGGGCGTGGAAAGAGCAGTACTTC. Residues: CASSRAWKEQYF. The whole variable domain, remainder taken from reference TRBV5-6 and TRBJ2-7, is DAGVTQSPTHLIKTRGQQVTLRCSPKSGHDTVSWYQQALGQGPQFIFQYYEEEERQRGNFPDRFSGHQFPNYSSELNVNALLLGDSALYLCASSRAWKEQYFGPGTRLTVT.

This CDR3 reads CASTAQGPFTEAFF. DNA of the CDR3: TGTGCCAGCACCGCACAGGGTCCTTTCACTGAAGCTTTCTTT. The chain has TRBV6-5 and TRBJ1-1; D perhaps matches TRBD1 (6 bases). Trimming took 7 bases from V and 4 from J, leaving 16 bases between them. Looked up from germline, CDR1 is MNHEY and CDR2 is SVGAGI. CDR3 length: 14 amino acids.

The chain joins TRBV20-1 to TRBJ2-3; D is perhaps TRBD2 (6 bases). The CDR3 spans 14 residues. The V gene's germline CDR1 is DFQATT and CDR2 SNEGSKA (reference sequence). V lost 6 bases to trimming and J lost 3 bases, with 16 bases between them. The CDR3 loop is CSAPGLIGTDTQYF. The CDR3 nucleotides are TGCAGTGCACCCGGACTAATAGGGACAGATACGCAGTATTTT.

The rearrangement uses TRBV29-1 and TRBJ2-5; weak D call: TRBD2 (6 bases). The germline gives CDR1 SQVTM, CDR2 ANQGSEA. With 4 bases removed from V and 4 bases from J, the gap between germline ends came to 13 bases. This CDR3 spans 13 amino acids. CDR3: CSVGKAGTETQYF. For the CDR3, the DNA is TGCAGCGTTGGGAAGGCGGGAACAGAGACCCAGTACTTC. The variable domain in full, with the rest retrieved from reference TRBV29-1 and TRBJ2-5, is SAVISQKPSRDICQRGTSLTIQCQVDSQVTMMFWYRQQPGQSLTLIATANQGSEATYESGFVIDKFPISRPNLTFSTLTVSNMSPEDSSIYLCSVGKAGTETQYFGPGTRLLVL.

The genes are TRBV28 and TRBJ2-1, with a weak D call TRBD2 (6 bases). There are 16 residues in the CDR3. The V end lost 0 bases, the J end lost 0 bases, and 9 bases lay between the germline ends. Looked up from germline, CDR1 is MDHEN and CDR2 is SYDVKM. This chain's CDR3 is CASSLWYSGSYNEQFF. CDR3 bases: TGTGCCAGCAGTTTATGGTATAGCGGCTCCTACAATGAGCAGTTCTTC.

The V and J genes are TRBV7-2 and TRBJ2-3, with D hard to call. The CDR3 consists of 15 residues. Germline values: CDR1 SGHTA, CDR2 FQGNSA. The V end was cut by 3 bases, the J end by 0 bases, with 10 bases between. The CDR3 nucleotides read TGTGCCAGCAGCTTGGTGGGCTTAAGCACAGATACGCAGTATTTT. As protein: CASSLVGLSTDTQYF.

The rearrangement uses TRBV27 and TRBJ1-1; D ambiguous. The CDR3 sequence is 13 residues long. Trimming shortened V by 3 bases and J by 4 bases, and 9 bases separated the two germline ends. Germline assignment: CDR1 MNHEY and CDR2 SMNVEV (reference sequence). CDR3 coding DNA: TGTGCCAGCAGTTTTCAACAGCCCACTGAAGCTTTCTTT. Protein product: CASSFQQPTEAFF.

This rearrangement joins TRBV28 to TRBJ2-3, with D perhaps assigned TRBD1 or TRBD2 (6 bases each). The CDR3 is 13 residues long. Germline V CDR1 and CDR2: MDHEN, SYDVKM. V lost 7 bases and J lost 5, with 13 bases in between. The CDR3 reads CASISGGGDTQYF. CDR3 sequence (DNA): TGTGCCAGCATCTCCGGAGGGGGAGATACGCAGTATTTT.